This paragraph covers one T cell receptor beta chain sequence. Its cognate antigen is unknown. Other nucleotide sequences from this sample produce the same CDR3. The table came from immunoSEQ multiplex PCR; TCRdb's copy has only in-frame clones and leaves some out. The profile shows about 1 million clones, under 80% of them singletons. This sample was included in a study of shared clonotypes between healthy human individuals. The study's findings and limits: Sampling involved blood alone; tissue repertoires likely differ. It was expected that sequencing depth would affect clonotype sharing among donors. Generally, estimated richness proved larger in naive subsets than it did in memory subsets.

This CDR3 comprises 14 residues. V lost 1 base, J lost 4 bases, and 11 bases lay in between. In germline, CDR1 is SGHAT, CDR2 FQNNGV. Nashville, Tennessee was home to all donors, each a Caucasian adult. The TCR sequence derives from a man aged 18 to 29 in good health. J is TRBJ2-7 and V is TRBV11-2; possibly TRBD1 or TRBD2 for D (6 bases each). The sample consisted of memory CD4+ T cells sorted from blood. As to subset: CD45RA-negative fraction. This CDR3 reads CASSLVAGTYEQYF. CDR3 nucleotide sequence: TGTGCCAGCAGCTTAGTCGCGGGGACATACGAGCAGTACTTC.